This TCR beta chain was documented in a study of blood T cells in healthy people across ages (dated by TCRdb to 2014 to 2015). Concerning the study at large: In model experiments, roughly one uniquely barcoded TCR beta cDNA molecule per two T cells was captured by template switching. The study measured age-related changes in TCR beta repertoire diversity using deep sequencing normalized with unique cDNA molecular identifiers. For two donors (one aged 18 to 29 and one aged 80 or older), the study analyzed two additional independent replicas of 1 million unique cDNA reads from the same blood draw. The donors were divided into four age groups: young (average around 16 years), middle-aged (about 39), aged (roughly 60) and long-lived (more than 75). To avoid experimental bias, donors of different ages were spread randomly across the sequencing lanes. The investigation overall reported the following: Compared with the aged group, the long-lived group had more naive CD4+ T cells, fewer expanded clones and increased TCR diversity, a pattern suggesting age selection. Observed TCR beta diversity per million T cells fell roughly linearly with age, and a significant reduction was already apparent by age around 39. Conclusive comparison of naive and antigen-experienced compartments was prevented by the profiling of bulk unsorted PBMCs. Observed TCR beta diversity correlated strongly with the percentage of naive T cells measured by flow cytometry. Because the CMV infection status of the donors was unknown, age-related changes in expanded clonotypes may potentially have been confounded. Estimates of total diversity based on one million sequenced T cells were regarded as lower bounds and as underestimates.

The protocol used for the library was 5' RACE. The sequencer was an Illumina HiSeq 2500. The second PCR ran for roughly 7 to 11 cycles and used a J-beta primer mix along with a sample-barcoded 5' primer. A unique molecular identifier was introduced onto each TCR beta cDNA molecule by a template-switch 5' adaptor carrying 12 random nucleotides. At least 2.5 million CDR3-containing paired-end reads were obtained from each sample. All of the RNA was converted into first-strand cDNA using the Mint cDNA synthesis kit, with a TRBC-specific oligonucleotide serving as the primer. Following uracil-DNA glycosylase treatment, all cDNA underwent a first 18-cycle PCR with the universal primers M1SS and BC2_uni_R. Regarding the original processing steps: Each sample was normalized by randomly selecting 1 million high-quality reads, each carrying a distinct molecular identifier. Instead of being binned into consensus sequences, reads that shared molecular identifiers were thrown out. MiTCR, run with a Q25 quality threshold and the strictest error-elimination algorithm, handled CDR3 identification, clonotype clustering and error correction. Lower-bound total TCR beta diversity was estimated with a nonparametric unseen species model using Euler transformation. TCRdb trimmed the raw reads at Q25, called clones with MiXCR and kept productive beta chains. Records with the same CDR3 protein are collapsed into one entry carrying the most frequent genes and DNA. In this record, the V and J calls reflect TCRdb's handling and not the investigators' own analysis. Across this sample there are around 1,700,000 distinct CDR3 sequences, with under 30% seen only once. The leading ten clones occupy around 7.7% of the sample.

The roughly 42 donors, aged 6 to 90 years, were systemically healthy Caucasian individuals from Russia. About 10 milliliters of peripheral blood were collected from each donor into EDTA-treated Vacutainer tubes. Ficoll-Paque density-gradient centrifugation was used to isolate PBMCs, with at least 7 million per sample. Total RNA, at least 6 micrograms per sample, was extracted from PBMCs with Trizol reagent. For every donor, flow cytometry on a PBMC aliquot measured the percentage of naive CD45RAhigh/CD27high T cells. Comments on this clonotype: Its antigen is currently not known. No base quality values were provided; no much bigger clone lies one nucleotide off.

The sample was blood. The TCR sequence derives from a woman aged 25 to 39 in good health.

In nucleotide form, the sequence is TGTGCCATCAGTACGCAAGAACTAGCGGGAGGAAATGAGCAGTTCTTC. Its coded protein is CAISTQELAGGNEQFF. The chain employs TRBV10-3 and TRBJ2-1, with 12 bases in between that match TRBD2. After removal of 5 bases from V and 7 bases from J, the junction retains 9 bases not matched to a gene. Looking up the germline V gene yields CDR1 ENHRY and CDR2 SYGVKD. From its cysteine to its phenylalanine, the CDR3 spans 16 amino acids. Just CDR3 DNA is preserved here, 48 bases in frame from base 1.